The T cell receptor beta chain under discussion was sequenced for a study of T cell repertoires in cytomegalovirus infection. Study details: Signatures in public TCR beta sequences pointed to both CMV infection and matching HLA type.

The CDR3 runs to 15 residues. Looked up from germline, CDR1 is SGHAT and CDR2 is FQDESV (reference sequence). The V end was cut by 5 bases, the J end by 0 bases, with 11 bases between. Turning to this clonotype: Its target is not known.

One entry per CDR3 protein, called by TCRdb with MiXCR from the reads. This table holds 370,000 or so distinct CDR3 sequences, roughly 34% found once. Regarding the study as a whole: HLA-C-restricted CMV clonotypes gave the most frequent clonotype in two of eight donors.

This clonotype originated in a human donor in good health (CMV status not recorded). Some clones in this sample may be carry-over from other donors' samples. This chain connects TRBV11-1 to TRBJ2-1; D not certain. This specimen was cultured PBMCs, taken from culture after CMV antigen stimulation. The CDR3 here is CASSLRSSSYNEQFF. The CDR3 DNA reads as TGTGCCAGCAGCCTAAGGTCCAGCTCCTACAATGAGCAGTTCTTC.